What follows are 10 T cell receptor beta chains derived from one specimen sequenced in a study of shared T cell receptors in the human thymus. TCRdb keeps only in-frame clones here, not all; method: immunoSEQ multiplex PCR. The sample yields 600,000 to 900,000 clones, over 75% seen once. In addition, the sample was reused for a study of human thymus T cells.

The sample comprised thymocytes. The source is a girl in the first two years of life with a congenital heart defect.

The rearrangement uses TRBV6-1 and TRBJ1-2; D remains ambiguous. This CDR3 region has 10 residues. CDR1 MNHNS and CDR2 SASEGT come from the germline V gene. Trimming pared 7 bases from V and 4 bases from J, leaving 4 bases between. The CDR3 coding sequence is TGTGCCAGCAAAGCCTATGGCTACACCTTC. Translation gives CASKAYGYTF.

V and J are TRBV10-3 and TRBJ2-2; D is possibly TRBD1 (5 bases). The CDR3 contains 15 residues. The germline V gene has CDR1 ENHRY and CDR2 SYGVKD. V lost 0 bases, J lost 5 bases, and 10 bases lay in between. Here the CDR3 reads CAISESGRATGELFF. DNA for the CDR3: TGTGCCATCAGTGAGTCCGGCAGGGCTACCGGGGAGCTGTTTTTT.

The chain has TRBV7-9 and TRBJ2-2, with TRBD2 as a possible D gene (5 bases). The CDR3 has 13 amino acids. V gave up 5 bases and J gave up 6 bases, with 10 bases separating them. Germline V gene sequence: CDR1 SEHNR, CDR2 FQNEAQ (reference sequence). CDR3 residues: CASSPEEAGELFF. In DNA, the CDR3 is TGTGCCAGCAGCCCGGAGGAGGCCGGGGAGCTGTTTTTT.

This clone was detected once. V gene TRBV6-1 combines with J gene TRBJ2-5; TRBD1 is a possible D gene (7 bases). From germline, CDR1 is MNHNS and CDR2 SASEGT. Trimming removed 6 bases from V and 7 bases from J, with 21 bases in between. The CDR3 spans 15 residues. The CDR3 region is CASRKPDRVEGTQYF. The CDR3, as DNA: TGTGCCAGCAGGAAGCCCGACAGGGTGGAGGGGACCCAGTACTTC.

This clone was detected a few times. The chain recombines TRBV7-6 with TRBJ1-1; D not certain. V was clipped by 5 bases and J by 1 base, with 8 bases between them. In germline, CDR1 is SGHVS, CDR2 FNYEAQ. This CDR3 region has 13 residues. This CDR3 is CASSPHKNTEAFF. DNA of the CDR3: TGTGCCAGCAGCCCGCACAAGAACACTGAAGCTTTCTTT.

This chain uses TRBV6-5 with TRBJ2-5, with a possible D match to TRBD2 (6 bases). Germline V gene sequence: CDR1 MNHEY, CDR2 SVGAGI. This CDR3 has 15 amino acids. V gave up 5 bases and J gave up 2 bases, with 15 bases separating them. The CDR3 DNA reads as TGTGCCAGCAGTCCTCCGGGGGTGCGGCAAGAGACCCAGTACTTC. Encoded protein: CASSPPGVRQETQYF.

The J gene is TRBJ1-1, the V gene TRBV4-1, with a tentative D call TRBD1 (6 bases). The V gene lost 1 base and the J gene lost 1 base, with 19 bases spanning the gap. The CDR3 is 18 residues long. The germline CDR1 and CDR2 sequences are MGHRA and YSYEKL. DNA for the CDR3: TGCGCCAGCAGCCAAGGGCCTGAACGGGGGGCCCGGAACACTGAAGCTTTCTTT. This sequence encodes CASSQGPERGARNTEAFF.

The chain is built from TRBV5-6 and TRBJ1-5; 7 bases line up with TRBD1. The V gene end was trimmed by 3 bases and the J gene end by 0 bases; junction bases not matched to a gene: 6. This CDR3 region has 16 residues. From germline, CDR1 is SGHDT and CDR2 YYEEEE. The CDR3 protein is CASSSQDRISNQPQHF. In DNA form, the CDR3 reads TGTGCCAGCAGCTCCCAGGACAGGATTAGCAATCAGCCCCAGCATTTT.

The table lists this clone with a count of one. The chain has TRBV6-5 and TRBJ1-6; 9 nucleotides match TRBD1. There are 16 residues in the CDR3. Per the germline V gene, CDR1 is MNHEY and CDR2 is SVGAGI. V shed 4 bases, J shed 7 bases, and the junction held 8 bases outside the gene matches. CDR3 amino acids: CASSFWTGEKNSPLHF. In DNA form, the CDR3 reads TGTGCCAGCAGTTTCTGGACAGGGGAGAAAAATTCACCCCTCCACTTT.

CDR3 nucleotide sequence: TGTGCCAGTAGTAACCACAGGGGCAGCACAGATACGCAGTATTTT. This gives the protein CASSNHRGSTDTQYF. The chain carries TRBV19 and TRBJ2-3, with 7 bases that match TRBD1. V lost 4 bases to trimming and J lost 0 bases; unmatched junction nucleotides: 4. CDR3 size: 15 residues. The germline CDR1 and CDR2 sequences are LNHDA and SQIVND (reference sequence).